Shown below are 29 T cell receptor beta chains from a single sample sequenced in a study of cytomegalovirus exposure and HLA in healthy donors. Repertoires were generated with immunoSEQ multiplex PCR, while TCRdb's copy carries only in-frame clones and drops some. The data show about 350,000 clones, 87% seen once. Sequences were obtained from PBMCs. These receptors all stem from a woman aged 25 to 39 in good health and CMV-seropositive.

The V gene is TRBV14, the J gene TRBJ1-2; a possible D gene is TRBD1 (5 bases). The germline gives CDR1 SGHDN, CDR2 FVKESK. The CDR3 has 14 amino acids. V was cut by 2 bases and J by 2 bases, with 9 bases left in between. The CDR3 nucleotides are TGTGCCAGCAGCCAAATCGAGGGGAACTATGGCTACACCTTC. Its translation is CASSQIEGNYGYTF. Looking up the rest from reference TRBV14 and TRBJ1-2 gives the full variable domain: EAGVTQFPSHSVIEKGQTVTLRCDPISGHDNLYWYRRVMGKEIKFLLHFVKESKQDESGMPNNRFLAERTGGTYSTLKVQPAELEDSGVYFCASSQIEGNYGYTFGSGTRLTVV.

The J gene is TRBJ2-5, the V gene TRBV7-9, with D unclear. The V gene's germline CDR1 is SEHNR and CDR2 FQNEAQ (reference sequence). The CDR3 spans 14 residues. The V end lost 3 bases, the J end lost 5 bases, and 13 bases lay between the germline ends. As DNA, the CDR3 is TGTGCCAGCAGCTTTGTTTCACCCAGGGAGACCCAGTACTTC. This codes for CASSFVSPRETQYF.

The rearrangement links TRBV27 to TRBJ2-7; D call uncertain. The germline gives CDR1 MNHEY, CDR2 SMNVEV (reference sequence). This CDR3 spans 14 amino acids. Trimming removed 2 bases at V and 0 bases at J, with 8 bases between. CDR3 DNA: TGTGCCAGCAGTTTACTGGCGTCCTCCTACGAGCAGTACTTC. Residues: CASSLLASSYEQYF.

The chain employs TRBV7-9 and TRBJ2-7; 7 nucleotides line up with TRBD1. With V trimmed by 8 bases and J by 0 bases, 13 bases remained unmatched. The CDR3 is 16 amino acids. Germline lookup yields CDR1 SEHNR and CDR2 FQNEAQ (reference sequence). Here the CDR3 reads CASDPYSGQLSYEQYF. CDR3 sequence (DNA): TGTGCCAGCGACCCTTATTCGGGACAGCTCTCCTACGAGCAGTACTTC.

The V call is TRBV5-6, the J call TRBJ2-3; D uncertain. This CDR3 has 13 residues. The V gene's germline CDR1 is SGHDT and CDR2 YYEEEE. V shed 1 base and J shed 0 bases, with 3 bases lying between them. This chain's CDR3 is CASSLFSTDTQYF. The CDR3 coding sequence is TGTGCCAGCAGCTTGTTTAGCACAGATACGCAGTATTTT.

This clone has more than one count but fewer than ten. The V call is TRBV2, the J call TRBJ1-2; D not certain. The germline V and J ends were trimmed by 6 bases and 8 bases, with 13 bases remaining between them. Germline CDR1 SNHLY, CDR2 FYNNEI. The CDR3 covers 12 residues. The CDR3: CASRGRVWGYTF. In nucleotides, the CDR3 is TGTGCCAGCAGGGGTAGGGTTTGGGGCTACACCTTC.

This sequence joins TRBV6-1 and TRBJ2-1; 9 nucleotides agree with TRBD2. CDR1 and CDR2 (germline): MNHNS, SASEGT. CDR3 length: 13 amino acids. V lost 6 bases to trimming and J lost 8 bases; unmatched junction nucleotides: 5. For the CDR3, the DNA is TGTGCCAGCAGCGGGGGACTAGCATATGAGCAGTTCTTC. This encodes CASSGGLAYEQFF.

The chain uses TRBV25-1 and TRBJ2-1; D remains unclear. The CDR3 has 11 residues. Germline CDR1 and CDR2: MGHDK and SYGVNS. Trimming pared 7 bases from V and 3 bases from J, leaving 4 bases between. The CDR3 reads CASTGYNEQFF. The CDR3 DNA sequence: TGTGCCAGCACCGGCTACAATGAGCAGTTCTTC. The whole variable domain, remainder taken from reference TRBV25-1 and TRBJ2-1, is EADIYQTPRYLVIGTGKKITLECSQTMGHDKMYWYQQDPGMELHLIHYSYGVNSTEKGDLSSESTVSRIRTEHFPLTLESARPSHTSQYLCASTGYNEQFFGPGTRLTVL.

The V gene is TRBV29-1, the J gene TRBJ2-2, with D maybe TRBD1 (6 bases). This CDR3 region has 12 residues. The germline V gene has CDR1 SQVTM and CDR2 ANQGSEA. With 6 bases removed from V and 4 bases from J, the gap between germline ends came to 9 bases. CDR3 amino acids: CSVVGGTGELFF. The CDR3 nucleotides are TGCAGCGTAGTAGGGGGCACCGGGGAGCTGTTTTTT.

The rearrangement links TRBV4-3 to TRBJ2-7; D is unresolved. With 0 bases removed from V and 13 bases from J, the gap between germline ends came to 16 bases. Per the germline V gene, CDR1 is LGHNA and CDR2 is YSLEER. This CDR3 contains 13 residues. CDR3 sequence reads: CASSQDESTMRYF. The CDR3 region has the DNA TGCGCCAGCAGCCAAGATGAATCTACGATGAGATACTTC.

The chain uses TRBV5-1 and TRBJ2-7, with 8 positions matching TRBD1. Germline assignment: CDR1 SGHRS and CDR2 YFSETQ. CDR3 length: 15 residues. Unmatched junction bases numbered 7, after V lost 4 bases and J lost 1 base. The CDR3 coding sequence is TGCGCCAGCAGCCTCACTACAGGGGGGTCCTACGAGCAGTACTTC. Translated: CASSLTTGGSYEQYF.

V gene TRBV4-1 combines with J gene TRBJ1-1; D is perhaps TRBD1 (6 bases). CDR1 is MGHRA, CDR2 YSYEKL, per germline. The CDR3 is made up of 15 amino acids. V was cut by 2 bases and J by 3 bases, with 13 bases left in between. The CDR3 DNA sequence: TGCGCCAGCAGCCAAAGAGGGGGGTTAGACACTGAAGCTTTCTTT. Its translation: CASSQRGGLDTEAFF.

The V and J genes are TRBV7-9 and TRBJ1-1; D unresolved. The germline V gene encodes CDR1 SEHNR and CDR2 FQNEAQ (reference sequence). There are 14 residues in the CDR3. Trimming took off 8 bases at V and 4 bases at J, with 17 bases between the two ends. The CDR3 DNA follows: TGTGCCAGCTCAATGGGAGGGCTTGGCACTGAAGCTTTCTTT. Translation: CASSMGGLGTEAFF.

The V gene is TRBV7-9, the J gene TRBJ2-5; the D is unclear. With 5 bases removed from V and 4 bases from J, the gap between germline ends came to 11 bases. Germline CDR1 SEHNR, CDR2 FQNEAQ (reference sequence). This CDR3 is 13 amino acids long. This CDR3 reads CASSLPDGETQYF. DNA for the CDR3: TGTGCCAGCAGCCTCCCGGACGGAGAGACCCAGTACTTC. Full variable domain (remainder filled in from reference TRBV7-9 and TRBJ2-5): DTGVSQNPRHKITKRGQNVTFRCDPISEHNRLYWYRQTLGQGPEFLTYFQNEAQLEKSRLLSDRFSAERPKGSFSTLEIQRTEQGDSAMYLCASSLPDGETQYFGPGTRLLVL.

The chain links TRBV5-1 to TRBJ1-1, with D tentatively TRBD1 (6 bases). Germline CDR1 and CDR2: SGHRS and YFSETQ. CDR3 size: 12 residues. Trimming took 4 bases from V and 5 from J, leaving 9 bases between them. CDR3 region: CASSQTGTEAFF. CDR3 DNA sequence: TGCGCCAGCAGCCAAACAGGGACTGAAGCTTTCTTT.

This chain links TRBV5-1 with TRBJ1-1, with 8 nucleotides matching TRBD1. V shed 0 bases and J 0 bases; nucleotides not matched to a gene: 7. The CDR3 consists of 17 residues. The V gene's germline CDR1 is SGHRS and CDR2 YFSETQ. The CDR3 DNA reads as TGCGCCAGCAGCTTGGTCCCCGCAGGGGGCTTGAACACTGAAGCTTTCTTT. It is translated as CASSLVPAGGLNTEAFF. Full variable domain (rest looked up from reference TRBV5-1 and TRBJ1-1): KAGVTQTPRYLIKTRGQQVTLSCSPISGHRSVSWYQQTPGQGLQFLFEYFSETQRNKGNFPGRFSGRQFSNSRSEMNVSTLELGDSALYLCASSLVPAGGLNTEAFFGQGTRLTVV.

This chain links TRBV30 with TRBJ2-3, with D tentatively TRBD1 or TRBD2 (5 bases each). This CDR3 spans 15 amino acids. With 4 bases removed from V and 5 bases from J, the gap between germline ends came to 19 bases. Germline V gene data show CDR1 as GTSNPN and CDR2 as SVGIG (reference sequence). For the CDR3, the DNA is TGTGCCTGGACGGCTAGCTCAATTGGGGGAGATACGCAGTATTTT. Amino acids: CAWTASSIGGDTQYF.

This clone came up once. This sequence joins TRBV25-1 and TRBJ1-1; weak D call: TRBD1 (5 bases). The germline gives CDR1 MGHDK, CDR2 SYGVNS. V dropped 4 bases and J dropped 7 bases, with 13 bases sitting between them. This CDR3 comprises 13 residues. CDR3 DNA sequence: TGTGCCAGCAGTGGCTTGGGGGTCCTTGAAGCTTTCTTT. Translating gives CASSGLGVLEAFF.

The V gene is TRBV4-1, the J gene TRBJ2-1; TRBD2 agrees at 9 bases. The CDR3 spans 16 residues. Germline CDR1 MGHRA, CDR2 YSYEKL. With V trimmed by 2 bases and J by 7 bases, 9 bases remained unmatched. The CDR3 spells CASSQPGGGANNEQFF. The CDR3, as DNA: TGCGCCAGCAGCCAACCAGGCGGGGGGGCCAATAATGAGCAGTTCTTC.

This rearrangement joins TRBV4-2 to TRBJ2-7; TRBD1 agrees at 9 bases. The CDR3 contains 15 residues. In germline, CDR1 is LGHNA, CDR2 YNFKEQ. The J segment lost 2 bases and the V segment lost 0 bases, leaving 2 bases of the junction unmatched. CDR3 loop: CASSQDDRGAYEQYF. As DNA, the CDR3 is TGTGCCAGCAGCCAAGACGACAGGGGGGCCTACGAGCAGTACTTC.

The table lists this clone with a few counts. J is TRBJ2-7 and V is TRBV7-9; tentatively, D is TRBD2 (7 bases). The V gene's germline CDR1 is SEHNR and CDR2 FQNEAQ (reference sequence). The CDR3 is made up of 15 amino acids. V was cut by 3 bases and J by 5 bases, with 17 bases left in between. CDR3 bases: TGTGCCAGCAGCTTTACAGGGCTGACTAGCAACGAGCAGTACTTC. Translating it yields CASSFTGLTSNEQYF.

The chain is built from TRBV2 and TRBJ2-1; TRBD2 matches 9 bases. Germline lookup yields CDR1 SNHLY and CDR2 FYNNEI. The J segment lost 3 bases and the V segment lost 11 bases, leaving 8 bases of the junction unmatched. This CDR3 is built from 14 residues. The CDR3 DNA reads TGTGCCGGAGGGAAGCGGGGGGACTACAATGAGCAGTTCTTC. Protein product: CAGGKRGDYNEQFF.

The CDR3 DNA is TGTGCCAGCAGGGTCCGAGGTATGCAGGCCGAGCAGTACTTC. Protein product: CASRVRGMQAEQYF. The V call is TRBV6-6, the J call TRBJ2-7; the D is unclear. The CDR3 length is 14 residues. The V end lost 6 bases, the J end lost 6 bases, and 18 bases lay between the germline ends. Germline V gene sequence: CDR1 MNHNY, CDR2 SVGAGI (reference sequence).

J is TRBJ2-7 and V is TRBV5-1; no clear D. V lost 2 bases, J lost 0 bases, and 9 bases lay in between. The CDR3 contains 14 residues. In germline, CDR1 is SGHRS, CDR2 YFSETQ. CDR3 sequence reads: CASSFMELSYEQYF. The CDR3 DNA reads as TGCGCCAGCAGCTTTATGGAACTCTCCTACGAGCAGTACTTC.

The chain uses TRBV7-6 and TRBJ1-2, with unresolved D. The germline V gene encodes CDR1 SGHVS and CDR2 FNYEAQ. The CDR3 has 13 residues. V was shortened by 3 bases and J by 6 bases, with 11 bases between the two germline ends. The CDR3 nucleotides read TGTGCCAGCAGCTTGAGTGGGAATGATGGCTACACCTTC. Protein: CASSLSGNDGYTF.

V gene TRBV11-2 combines with J gene TRBJ2-2; 12 bases are shared with TRBD2. V shed 6 bases and J 1 base; nucleotides not matched to a gene: 6. The germline V gene encodes CDR1 SGHAT and CDR2 FQNNGV. This CDR3 has 17 amino acids. CDR3 in amino acids: CASRNPLAGGNTGELFF. The CDR3 DNA is TGTGCCAGCAGAAACCCACTAGCGGGAGGGAACACCGGGGAGCTGTTTTTT.

The CDR3: CASSGRGGTEAFF. CDR3 sequence (DNA): TGTGCCAGCAGTGGAAGGGGCGGGACTGAAGCTTTCTTT. The gene calls are TRBV25-1 and TRBJ1-1, with D perhaps matching TRBD1 (5 bases). V lost 4 bases and J 5 bases, leaving 11 bases between the germline ends. This CDR3 comprises 13 residues. CDR1 and CDR2 (germline): MGHDK, SYGVNS.

This clone was counted ten times or more. The chain employs TRBV27 and TRBJ1-1; D remains ambiguous. The CDR3 runs 12 residues. Trimming stripped 6 bases from V and 2 bases from J, with 7 bases between. Germline values: CDR1 MNHEY, CDR2 SMNVEV (reference sequence). CDR3 DNA: TGTGCCAGCAGGGACCCCAACACTGAAGCTTTCTTT. This sequence encodes CASRDPNTEAFF.

CDR3 region: CASSQDPNRGAQYF. The CDR3 coding sequence is TGCGCCAGCAGCCAAGATCCCAACCGGGGGGCCCAGTACTTC. This rearrangement joins TRBV4-1 to TRBJ2-5, with 7 bases aligning to TRBD2. From germline, CDR1 is MGHRA and CDR2 YSYEKL. This CDR3 spans 14 amino acids. The trim removed 0 bases at V and 9 bases at J, leaving 7 bases unmatched.